The 24 T cell receptor beta chains listed next were all sequenced from one sample in a study of OX40 agonist ivuxolimab in advanced cancers. Method: immunoSEQ multiplex PCR; TCRdb's copy keeps in-frame clones and lacks some. The sample includes 35,000 or so clones, about nine tenths seen only once; the top ten take over 8.5%. Material: CD4+ or CD8+ T cells sorted from blood, obtained in a trial of the OX40 agonist ivuxolimab. Receptors originate from an adult with an advanced solid tumor such as melanoma, head and neck, liver or kidney cancer.

The V and J genes are TRBV12-2 and TRBJ2-7; TRBD2, the table's D call, lacks a check against the DNA. TRBV12-2 is annotated as a pseudogene. The CDR3 length is 17 residues. CDR3 DNA sequence: TGTGCAAGTCGCTTAGTCACTAGCGGGACACTCTCCTACGAGCAGTACTTC. Translating gives CASRLVTSGTLSYEQYF.

In its sample, this clone was seen once. The rearrangement uses TRBV5-1 and TRBJ2-3; D call uncertain. The germline CDR1 and CDR2 sequences are SGHRS and YFSETQ. The CDR3 has 14 residues. Deletions cut 8 bases from V and 6 bases from J, with 19 bases between. Here the CDR3 reads CASGPGVGSDTQYF. CDR3 nucleotides: TGCGCCAGTGGCCCAGGTGTAGGGTCTGATACGCAGTATTTT.

This sequence joins TRBV9 and TRBJ1-1; 7 bases are shared with TRBD1. V was pared by 0 bases and J by 1 base, with 6 bases of the junction left unmatched. The CDR3 is 16 amino acids. Germline values: CDR1 SGDLS, CDR2 YYNGEE. The CDR3 nucleotides are TGTGCCAGCAGCGTAGGGGGTGGGACAGCGAACACTGAAGCTTTCTTT. Its protein product is CASSVGGGTANTEAFF. The whole variable domain, remainder taken from reference TRBV9 and TRBJ1-1, is DSGVTQTPKHLITATGQRVTLRCSPRSGDLSVYWYQQSLDQGLQFLIQYYNGEERAKGNILERFSAQQFPDLHSELNLSSLELGDSALYFCASSVGGGTANTEAFFGQGTRLTVV.

V and J are TRBV28 and TRBJ2-5; D might be TRBD1 (6 bases). Per germline, CDR1 MDHEN and CDR2 SYDVKM. Trimming took off 6 bases at V and 2 bases at J, with 13 bases between the two ends. The CDR3 is 14 residues long. In DNA, the CDR3 is TGTGCCAGCAGCCCCGGACAGTTACAAGAGACCCAGTACTTC. This sequence encodes CASSPGQLQETQYF.

CDR3 sequence (DNA): TGTGCCAGCAGGACTAGCGGGGTGTACGAGCAGTACTTC. This translates into CASRTSGVYEQYF. The gene calls are TRBV6-6 and TRBJ2-7; 11 nucleotides line up with TRBD2. The germline gives CDR1 MNHNY, CDR2 SVGAGI (reference sequence). The V gene end was trimmed by 6 bases and the J gene end by 4 bases; junction bases not matched to a gene: 2. This CDR3 has 13 residues.

The CDR3 region is CANLVWVRAYNEQFF. CDR3 in DNA: TGTGCCAACTTAGTCTGGGTGCGAGCATACAATGAGCAGTTCTTC. J is TRBJ2-1 and V is TRBV15; D uncertain. Trimming cost V 10 bases and J 4 bases, with 20 bases left between them. This CDR3 is 15 amino acids long. Germline loops: CDR1 LNHNV, CDR2 YYDKDF (reference sequence).

V and J are TRBV4-2 and TRBJ2-3; no clear D gene. Trimming shortened V by 4 bases and J by 0 bases, and 8 bases separated the two germline ends. CDR1 is LGHNA and CDR2 is YNFKEQ in the germline V gene. CDR3 size: 14 residues. The CDR3 sequence is CASSRSESTDTQYF. CDR3 DNA: TGTGCCAGCAGCCGCTCTGAGAGCACAGATACGCAGTATTTT.

The V and J genes are TRBV4-1 and TRBJ2-7; 7 bases map to TRBD2. CDR3 length: 15 amino acids. Losses at the gene ends were 1 base for V and 4 bases for J; bases not matched to a gene: 7. CDR1 is MGHRA, CDR2 YSYEKL, per germline. The CDR3 loop is CASSQVYLAVYEQYF. CDR3 sequence (DNA): TGCGCCAGCAGCCAAGTATATCTAGCGGTATACGAGCAGTACTTC.

V usage is TRBV13 and J usage is TRBJ2-2; no reliable D call. Trimming took off 5 bases at V and 5 bases at J, with 12 bases between the two ends. This CDR3 contains 14 residues. Per the germline V gene, CDR1 is PRHDT and CDR2 is FYEKMQ (reference sequence). The CDR3 nucleotides are TGTGCCAGCAGCCTCAGTGGGGAAACCGGGGAGCTGTTTTTT. Translating gives CASSLSGETGELFF. Filled out from reference TRBV13 and TRBJ2-2, the complete variable domain reads AAGVIQSPRHLIKEKRETATLKCYPIPRHDTVYWYQQGPGQDPQFLISFYEKMQSDKGSIPDRFSAQQFSDYHSELNMSSLELGDSALYFCASSLSGETGELFFGEGSRLTVL.

This sequence joins TRBV19 and TRBJ1-5; 12 bases fit TRBD1. This CDR3 is built from 15 residues. V was clipped by 3 bases and J by 7 bases; unmatched bases: 4. CDR1 and CDR2 from the germline V gene are LNHDA and SQIVND (reference sequence). The CDR3, as DNA: TGTGCCAGTAGTATGGGACAGGGGGCAGGACAGCCCCAGCATTTT. As protein: CASSMGQGAGQPQHF.

V is TRBV21-1 and J is TRBJ2-5; the table calls TRBD2, which could not be checked here. TRBV21-1 is classified as a pseudogene. This CDR3 is 11 amino acids long. CDR3 sequence: CASSNRETQYF. The CDR3 DNA reads TGTGCCAGCAGCAATCGGGAGACCCAGTACTTC.

The chain recombines TRBV5-8 with TRBJ2-3; D is uncertain. Trimming shortened V by 3 bases and J by 0 bases, and 2 bases separated the two germline ends. The CDR3 runs to 12 residues. CDR1 SGHTS and CDR2 YDEGEE come from the germline V gene. In nucleotides, the CDR3 is TGTGCCAGCAGCTGGAGCACAGATACGCAGTATTTT. It yields the protein CASSWSTDTQYF.

V is TRBV7-9 and J is TRBJ2-5, with 7 bases aligning to TRBD1. The CDR3 has 14 amino acids. CDR1 is SEHNR, CDR2 FQNEAQ, per germline (reference sequence). The V gene end was trimmed by 7 bases and the J gene end by 5 bases; junction bases not matched to a gene: 10. CDR3 region: CASTAQTGMETQYF. CDR3 bases: TGTGCCAGCACCGCCCAGACAGGGATGGAGACCCAGTACTTC.

The CDR3 sequence: CASSLRGTGVTGELFF. The CDR3 DNA is TGTGCCAGCAGTCTCCGGGGGACAGGGGTCACCGGGGAGCTGTTTTTT. V is TRBV5-4 and J is TRBJ2-2; TRBD1 matches 10 bases. CDR1 and CDR2 from the germline V gene are SGHNT and YYREEE (reference sequence). The trim removed 5 bases at V and 4 bases at J, leaving 8 bases unmatched. This CDR3 has 16 amino acids.

This chain uses TRBV6-5 with TRBJ1-2, with D possibly being TRBD1 (6 bases). CDR3 size: 16 residues. Trimming removed 0 bases from V and 0 bases from J, with 11 bases in between. Germline V gene sequence: CDR1 MNHEY, CDR2 SVGAGI. DNA of the CDR3: TGTGCCAGCAGTTACTCGGGGGCGGTACCTAACTATGGCTACACCTTC. The encoded protein is CASSYSGAVPNYGYTF.

In this sample, this clone turned up once. The rearrangement uses TRBV10-3 and TRBJ2-1; 9 bases are shared with TRBD2. Per the germline V gene, CDR1 is ENHRY and CDR2 is SYGVKD. Losses at the gene ends were 5 bases for V and 3 bases for J; bases not matched to a gene: 2. The CDR3 is 14 residues long. CDR3 nucleotides: TGTGCCATCAGTCAGCGGGAGGTCTACAATGAGCAGTTCTTC. Its protein is CAISQREVYNEQFF.

The gene calls are TRBV11-2 and TRBJ2-7, with 14 bases fitting TRBD2. V shed 5 bases, J shed 9 bases, and the junction held 12 bases outside the gene matches. The germline V gene has CDR1 SGHAT and CDR2 FQNNGV. This CDR3 comprises 16 residues. The CDR3 sequence: CASSPPSGTSGRGQYF. The CDR3 region has the DNA TGTGCCAGCAGCCCGCCCTCCGGGACTAGCGGGAGAGGGCAGTACTTC.

V and J are TRBV9 and TRBJ1-1; D remains unclear. Per the germline V gene, CDR1 is SGDLS and CDR2 is YYNGEE. Deletions cut 4 bases from V and 3 bases from J, with 10 bases between. This CDR3 has 13 residues. CDR3 DNA sequence: TGTGCCAGCAGCTTCCGCACGGACACTGAAGCTTTCTTT. It specifies CASSFRTDTEAFF.

The chain links TRBV6-5 to TRBJ2-5; D may be TRBD2 (7 bases). Per germline, CDR1 MNHEY and CDR2 SVGAGI. The CDR3 consists of 14 residues. The V and J ends lost 6 bases and 5 bases respectively, with 16 bases between them. The chain's CDR3 is CASSRGGAGETQYF. CDR3 DNA: TGTGCCAGCAGCCGCGGGGGCGCGGGGGAGACCCAGTACTTC.

The V gene is TRBV27, the J gene TRBJ2-6; D ambiguous. This CDR3 spans 14 amino acids. With 6 bases removed from V and 4 bases from J, the gap between germline ends came to 10 bases. Germline values: CDR1 MNHEY, CDR2 SMNVEV (reference sequence). CDR3 coding DNA: TGTGCCAGCAGCGACCCCGAGGGGGCCAACGTCCTGACTTTC. Encoded protein: CASSDPEGANVLTF.

This clone showed up just once. This chain uses TRBV11-3 with TRBJ2-5; tentative D call: TRBD1 (6 bases). The CDR3 consists of 16 residues. Trimming pared 1 base from V and 1 base from J, leaving 13 bases between. Per germline, CDR1 SGHNT and CDR2 YENEEA. CDR3 in amino acids: CASSLGTETRQETQYF. The CDR3 region has the DNA TGTGCCAGCAGCTTAGGGACAGAGACCCGCCAAGAGACCCAGTACTTC.

This clone has only one observation. The chain recombines TRBV4-3 with TRBJ1-2, with D uncertain. V dropped 0 bases and J dropped 8 bases, with 13 bases sitting between them. The germline gives CDR1 LGHNA, CDR2 YSLEER. This CDR3 region has 14 residues. CDR3 region: CASSQEGITRGYTF. The CDR3 DNA follows: TGCGCCAGCAGCCAAGAAGGGATCACAAGGGGCTACACCTTC.

The V call is TRBV10-3, the J call TRBJ2-7, with 10 bases that match TRBD2. CDR1 is ENHRY, CDR2 SYGVKD, per germline. The CDR3 is made up of 15 amino acids. V gave up 4 bases and J gave up 7 bases; unmatched junction bases: 10. As DNA, the CDR3 is TGTGCCATCAGTGCAGTAGCGGGAGGATCTCAGGAGCAGTACTTC. Translating gives CAISAVAGGSQEQYF.

The V and J genes are TRBV19 and TRBJ2-7; 10 nucleotides match TRBD1. Per the germline V gene, CDR1 is LNHDA and CDR2 is SQIVND (reference sequence). With 3 bases clipped from V and 7 bases from J, the junction kept 9 bases outside the gene matches. The CDR3 has 15 residues. CDR3 DNA: TGTGCCAGTAGTATGACCGGGACAGGGGAAAGGGAGCAGTACTTC. Translated, it gives CASSMTGTGEREQYF.